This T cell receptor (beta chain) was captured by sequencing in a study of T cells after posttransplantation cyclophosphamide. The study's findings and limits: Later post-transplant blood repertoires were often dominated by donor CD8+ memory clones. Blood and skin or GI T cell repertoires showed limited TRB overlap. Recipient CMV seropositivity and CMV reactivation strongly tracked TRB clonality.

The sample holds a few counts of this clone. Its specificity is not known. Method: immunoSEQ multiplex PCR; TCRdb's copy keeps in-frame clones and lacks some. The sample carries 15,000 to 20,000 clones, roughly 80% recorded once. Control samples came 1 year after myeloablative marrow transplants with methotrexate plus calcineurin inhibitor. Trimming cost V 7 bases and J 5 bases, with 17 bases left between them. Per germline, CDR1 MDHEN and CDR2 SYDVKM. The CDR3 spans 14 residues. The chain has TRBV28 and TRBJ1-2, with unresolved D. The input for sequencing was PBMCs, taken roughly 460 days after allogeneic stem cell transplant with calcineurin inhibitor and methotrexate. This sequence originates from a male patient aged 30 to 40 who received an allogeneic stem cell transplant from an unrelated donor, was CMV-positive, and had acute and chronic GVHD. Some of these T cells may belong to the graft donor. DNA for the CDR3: TGTGCCAGCACGACCAGTGCGGAGGGTTATGGCTACACCTTC. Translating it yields CASTTSAEGYGYTF.